This entry lists 20 T cell receptor beta chains sequenced from one sample in a study of T cell repertoires in cytomegalovirus infection. A single record per CDR3 protein comes from TCRdb applying MiXCR to the reads. The sample holds roughly 230,000 distinct CDR3 sequences, over 15% seen once. Input material: CD8+ T cells from PBMCs. Every receptor here comes from a human donor in good health (CMV status not recorded). Some clones in this sample may be carry-over from other donors' samples.

The V and J genes are TRBV20-1 and TRBJ1-1; D gene uncertain. V was clipped by 0 bases and J by 6 bases, with 17 bases between them. CDR3 length equals 15 residues. Germline CDR1 is DFQATT and CDR2 is SNEGSKA (reference sequence). CDR3 nucleotides: TGCAGTGCTAGAGATTCCGTGGAGTTGCGAGCTGAAGCTTTCTTT. Its translation is CSARDSVELRAEAFF.

This chain uses TRBV6-1 with TRBJ2-1; D unresolved. Trimming pared 7 bases from V and 0 bases from J, leaving 16 bases between. This CDR3 is built from 16 residues. Germline V gene lookup returns CDR1 MNHNS and CDR2 SASEGT. DNA for the CDR3: TGTGCCAGCACTTCCAACCCCCTGAGCTCCTACAATGAGCAGTTCTTC. Protein: CASTSNPLSSYNEQFF.

This clonotype was seen ten or more times. The rearrangement uses TRBV28 and TRBJ1-3, with D uncertain. This CDR3 comprises 13 residues. Trimming cost V 8 bases and J 1 base, with 9 bases left between them. Germline CDR1 and CDR2: MDHEN and SYDVKM. Here the CDR3 reads CASQLPSGNTIYF. The CDR3 nucleotides are TGTGCCAGCCAGTTGCCTTCTGGAAACACCATATATTTT.

This clonotype was picked up a small number of times. The chain couples TRBV6-2 or TRBV6-3 to TRBJ1-1; D gene uncertain. The V gene lost 2 bases and the J gene lost 0 bases, with 7 bases spanning the gap. The germline gives CDR1 MNHEY, CDR2 SVGEGT. CDR3 length: 14 residues. The CDR3 DNA is TGTGCCAGCAGTTACCCCTTTTTGAACACTGAAGCTTTCTTT. Protein product: CASSYPFLNTEAFF.

This clonotype was seen a few times. The chain carries TRBV2 and TRBJ2-7; TRBD1 is a possible D gene (5 bases). CDR1 is SNHLY, CDR2 FYNNEI, per germline. This CDR3 spans 14 amino acids. Trimming took off 4 bases at V and 3 bases at J, with 13 bases between the two ends. The CDR3 region has the DNA TGTGCCAGCAGTGTTCGACAGATCTACTACGAGCAGTACTTC. This codes for CASSVRQIYYEQYF.

This clonotype was seen more than once but under ten times. This chain joins TRBV20-1 and TRBJ2-5; weak D call: TRBD2 (5 bases). The CDR3 spans 13 residues. The germline CDR1 and CDR2 sequences are DFQATT and SNEGSKA (reference sequence). V lost 4 bases and J lost 4, with 13 bases in between. The CDR3 nucleotides are TGCAGTGCTACCTGGACTCCCTCAGAGACCCAGTACTTC. Translated: CSATWTPSETQYF.

This clonotype was observed many times. This chain links TRBV29-1 with TRBJ2-1; 7 positions agree with TRBD1. The germline CDR1 and CDR2 sequences are SQVTM and ANQGSEA. V lost 5 bases to trimming and J lost 9 bases; unmatched junction nucleotides: 7. The length of the CDR3 is 12 residues. The chain's CDR3 is CSVYQGVTEQFF. Here the CDR3 DNA reads TGCAGCGTTTACCAGGGGGTTACTGAGCAGTTCTTC.

This clonotype was counted only a few times. This rearrangement joins TRBV7-2 to TRBJ2-1, with TRBD2 as a possible D gene (6 bases). This CDR3 comprises 15 residues. Germline V gene data show CDR1 as SGHTA and CDR2 as FQGNSA. V dropped 6 bases and J dropped 2 bases, with 14 bases sitting between them. The chain's CDR3 is CASRTVGGPYNEQFF. The CDR3 region has the DNA TGTGCCAGCAGGACTGTGGGGGGACCCTACAATGAGCAGTTCTTC. Combining the CDR3 with reference TRBV7-2 and TRBJ2-1 gives the whole variable domain GAGVSQSPSNKVTEKGKDVELRCDPISGHTALYWYRQSLGQGLEFLIYFQGNSAPDKSGLPSDRFSAERTGGSVSTLTIQRTQQEDSAVYLCASRTVGGPYNEQFFGPGTRLTVL.

The genes are TRBV2 and TRBJ1-2; perhaps TRBD1 as D (6 bases). This CDR3 has 16 amino acids. With 1 base removed from V and 3 bases from J, the gap between germline ends came to 15 bases. Germline lookup yields CDR1 SNHLY and CDR2 FYNNEI. In DNA, the CDR3 is TGTGCCAGCAGTGAAGGTAGCTTGGACAGCGACTATGGCTACACCTTC. Its translation is CASSEGSLDSDYGYTF.

This clonotype was found many times. The chain uses TRBV7-9 and TRBJ2-2; no clear D gene. The CDR3 is made up of 12 amino acids. The germline CDR1 and CDR2 sequences are SEHNR and FQNEAQ (reference sequence). Trimming took 2 bases from V and 6 from J, leaving 4 bases between them. CDR3 bases: TGTGCCAGCAGCTTAAATCCCGGGGAGCTGTTTTTT. Amino acids: CASSLNPGELFF.

The rearrangement joins TRBV27 to TRBJ1-6, with 10 bases matching TRBD1. V lost 6 bases, J lost 9 bases, and 5 bases stayed unmatched. Germline CDR1 MNHEY, CDR2 SMNVEV (reference sequence). This CDR3 spans 14 amino acids. The CDR3 DNA follows: TGTGCCAGCAGACGGGACAGGGGTGCTTCACCCCTCCACTTT. It translates to CASRRDRGASPLHF.

This clonotype occurred a few times. For the CDR3, the DNA is TGCAGTGCTAGACCTTGGGACAGCACGTACGAGCAGTACTTC. Translated, it gives CSARPWDSTYEQYF. The rearrangement uses TRBV20-1 and TRBJ2-7; TRBD1 agrees at 7 bases. Germline CDR1 reads DFQATT; CDR2 reads SNEGSKA (reference sequence). The CDR3 length is 14 residues. V shed 2 bases, J shed 4 bases, and the junction held 8 bases outside the gene matches.

The chain joins TRBV5-6 to TRBJ2-3; 10 nucleotides agree with TRBD1. Germline trimming cut 6 bases from V and 3 bases from J; bases unmatched to any gene: 13. There are 17 residues in the CDR3. Germline lookup yields CDR1 SGHDT and CDR2 YYEEEE. The DNA of the CDR3 is TGTGCCAGCACCTCCTTTGGACAGGGGGTATGGACAGATACGCAGTATTTT. Its translation is CASTSFGQGVWTDTQYF.

The V call is TRBV4-3, the J call TRBJ2-7, with D possibly matching TRBD2 (6 bases). The V and J ends lost 0 bases and 1 base respectively, with 16 bases between them. This CDR3 is 17 amino acids long. Per the germline V gene, CDR1 is LGHNA and CDR2 is YSLEER. CDR3: CASSQDPGGVGSYEQYF. In DNA, the CDR3 is TGCGCCAGCAGCCAAGACCCCGGAGGGGTCGGGTCCTACGAGCAGTACTTC.

This clonotype was detected only a few times. The rearrangement links TRBV25-1 to TRBJ2-6, with 7 bases fitting TRBD2. The V segment lost 3 bases and the J segment 1 base; nucleotides outside the gene matches: 3. CDR3 size: 16 residues. CDR1 is MGHDK and CDR2 is SYGVNS in the germline V gene. CDR3 loop: CASSEREGSGANVLTF. In DNA form, the CDR3 reads TGTGCCAGCAGTGAGAGGGAGGGTTCTGGGGCCAACGTCCTGACTTTC. Full variable domain (outside the CDR3, taken from reference TRBV25-1 and TRBJ2-6): EADIYQTPRYLVIGTGKKITLECSQTMGHDKMYWYQQDPGMELHLIHYSYGVNSTEKGDLSSESTVSRIRTEHFPLTLESARPSHTSQYLCASSEREGSGANVLTFGAGSRLTVL.

This clonotype was counted only a few times. The V gene is TRBV6-2 or TRBV6-3, the J gene TRBJ2-1; weak D call: TRBD2 (5 bases). Germline values: CDR1 MNHEY, CDR2 SVGEGT. The CDR3 extends over 11 amino acids. Trimming took 1 base from V and 10 from J, leaving 5 bases between them. The CDR3 DNA reads TGTGCCAGCAGTTACTGGGAGGAGCAGTTCTTC. Translated: CASSYWEEQFF.

The chain uses TRBV4-1 and TRBJ1-5; unclear D gene. V dropped 2 bases and J dropped 7 bases, with 18 bases sitting between them. Looked up from germline, CDR1 is MGHRA and CDR2 is YSYEKL. CDR3 size: 16 residues. CDR3 DNA sequence: TGCGCCAGCAGCCAATATCACGCACAGTACGGGCAGCCCCAGCATTTT. Its protein product is CASSQYHAQYGQPQHF.

This clonotype was found many times. The chain combines TRBV7-2 with TRBJ2-7; 10 nucleotides line up with TRBD1. Germline values: CDR1 SGHTA, CDR2 FQGNSA. The CDR3 totals 17 residues. Trimming removed 3 bases from V and 5 bases from J; junction bases left unmatched: 13. In nucleotides, the CDR3 is TGTGCCAGCAGCTTCCTCGAGGTCGGGACAGGGGTGGACGAGCAGTACTTC. The encoded protein is CASSFLEVGTGVDEQYF.

This clonotype occurred many times. The J gene is TRBJ1-2, the V gene TRBV20-1; no clear D. V lost 3 bases and J lost 5, with 22 bases in between. The CDR3 covers 16 residues. From germline, CDR1 is DFQATT and CDR2 SNEGSKA (reference sequence). The DNA of the CDR3 is TGCAGTGCTAGTTCTTCGACCACTGAACTGCCTTATGGCTACACCTTC. This gives the protein CSASSSTTELPYGYTF.

This clonotype showed up just a few times. This chain uses TRBV4-2 with TRBJ2-7; the match to TRBD2 covers 8 bases. Germline CDR1 LGHNA, CDR2 YNFKEQ. V lost 0 bases and J lost 3; bases outside the gene matches: 10. This CDR3 has 17 residues. This chain's CDR3 is CASSQDFLAGSGYEQYF. DNA for the CDR3: TGTGCCAGCAGCCAAGATTTCCTAGCGGGCTCAGGCTACGAGCAGTACTTC.